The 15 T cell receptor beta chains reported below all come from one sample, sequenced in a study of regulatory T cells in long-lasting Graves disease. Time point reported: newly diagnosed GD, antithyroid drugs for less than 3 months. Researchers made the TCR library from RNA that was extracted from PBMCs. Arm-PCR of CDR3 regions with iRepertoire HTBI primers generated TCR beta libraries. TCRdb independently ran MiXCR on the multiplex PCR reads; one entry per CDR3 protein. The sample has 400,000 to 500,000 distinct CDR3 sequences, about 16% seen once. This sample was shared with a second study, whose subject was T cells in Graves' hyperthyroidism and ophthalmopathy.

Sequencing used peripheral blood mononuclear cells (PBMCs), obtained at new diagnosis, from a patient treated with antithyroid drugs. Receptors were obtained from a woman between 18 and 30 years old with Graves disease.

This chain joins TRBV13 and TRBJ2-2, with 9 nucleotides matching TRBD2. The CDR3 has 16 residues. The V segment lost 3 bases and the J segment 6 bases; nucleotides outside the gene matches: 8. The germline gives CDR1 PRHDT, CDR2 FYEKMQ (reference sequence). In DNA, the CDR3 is TGTGCCAGCAGCTTGGAGTCTAGCGGGAAGGCCGGGGAGCTGTTTTTT. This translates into CASSLESSGKAGELFF. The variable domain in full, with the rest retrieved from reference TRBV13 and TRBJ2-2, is AAGVIQSPRHLIKEKRETATLKCYPIPRHDTVYWYQQGPGQDPQFLISFYEKMQSDKGSIPDRFSAQQFSDYHSELNMSSLELGDSALYFCASSLESSGKAGELFFGEGSRLTVL.

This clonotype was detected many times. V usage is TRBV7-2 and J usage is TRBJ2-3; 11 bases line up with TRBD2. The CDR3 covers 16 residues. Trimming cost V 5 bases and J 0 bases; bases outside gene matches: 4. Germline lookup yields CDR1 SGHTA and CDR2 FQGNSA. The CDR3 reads CASSEGLAESTDTQYF. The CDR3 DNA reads TGTGCCAGCAGCGAGGGACTAGCGGAGAGCACAGATACGCAGTATTTT. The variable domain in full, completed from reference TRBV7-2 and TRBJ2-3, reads GAGVSQSPSNKVTEKGKDVELRCDPISGHTALYWYRQSLGQGLEFLIYFQGNSAPDKSGLPSDRFSAERTGGSVSTLTIQRTQQEDSAVYLCASSEGLAESTDTQYFGPGTRLTVL.

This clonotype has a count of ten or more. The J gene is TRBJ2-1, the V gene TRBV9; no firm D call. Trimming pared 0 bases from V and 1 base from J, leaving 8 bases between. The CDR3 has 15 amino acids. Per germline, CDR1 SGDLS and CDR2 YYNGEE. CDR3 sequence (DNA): TGTGCCAGCAGCGTAGCGGTTGGATCCTACAATGAGCAGTTCTTC. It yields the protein CASSVAVGSYNEQFF.

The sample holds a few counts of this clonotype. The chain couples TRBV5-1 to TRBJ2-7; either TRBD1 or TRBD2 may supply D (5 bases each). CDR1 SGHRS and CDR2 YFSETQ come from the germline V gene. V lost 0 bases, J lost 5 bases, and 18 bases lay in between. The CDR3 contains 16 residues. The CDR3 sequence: CASSLVAGKIGDEQYF. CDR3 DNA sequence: TGCGCCAGCAGCTTGGTAGCAGGGAAGATCGGGGACGAGCAGTACTTC.

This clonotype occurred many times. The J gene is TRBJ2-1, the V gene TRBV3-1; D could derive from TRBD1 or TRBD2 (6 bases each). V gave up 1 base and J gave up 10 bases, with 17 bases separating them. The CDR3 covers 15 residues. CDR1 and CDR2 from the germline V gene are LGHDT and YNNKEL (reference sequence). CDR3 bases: TGTGCCAGCAGCCAAGGACTAGGGGGGACGGGGGAGCAGTTCTTC. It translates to CASSQGLGGTGEQFF.

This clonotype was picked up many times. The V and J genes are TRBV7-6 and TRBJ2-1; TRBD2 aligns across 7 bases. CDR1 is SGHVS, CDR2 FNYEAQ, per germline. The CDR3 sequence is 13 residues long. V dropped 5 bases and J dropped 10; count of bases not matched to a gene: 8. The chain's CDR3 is CASSPGTTDEQFF. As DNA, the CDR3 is TGTGCCAGCAGCCCAGGGACTACAGACGAGCAGTTCTTC.

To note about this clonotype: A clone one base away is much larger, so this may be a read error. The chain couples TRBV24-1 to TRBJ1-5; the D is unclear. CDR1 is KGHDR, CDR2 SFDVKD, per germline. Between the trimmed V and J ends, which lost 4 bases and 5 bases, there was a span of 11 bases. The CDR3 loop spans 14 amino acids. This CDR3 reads CATSDVGPDQPQHF. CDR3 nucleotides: TGTGCCACCAGTGACGTGGGCCCAGATCAGCCCCAGCATTTT.

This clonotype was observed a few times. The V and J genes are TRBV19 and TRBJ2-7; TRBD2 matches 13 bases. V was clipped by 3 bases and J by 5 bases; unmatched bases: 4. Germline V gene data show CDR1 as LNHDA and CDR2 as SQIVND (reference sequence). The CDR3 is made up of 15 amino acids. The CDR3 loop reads CASSMTSGRIDEQYF. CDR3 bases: TGTGCCAGTAGTATGACTAGCGGGAGGATTGACGAGCAGTACTTC.

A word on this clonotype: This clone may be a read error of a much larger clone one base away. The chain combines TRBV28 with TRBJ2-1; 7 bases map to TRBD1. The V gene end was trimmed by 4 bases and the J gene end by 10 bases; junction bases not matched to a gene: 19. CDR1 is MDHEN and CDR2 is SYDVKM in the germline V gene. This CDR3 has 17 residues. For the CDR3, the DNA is TGTGCCAGCAGTTACCCAACTACAGGGGTGGGGATGGAAGAGCAGTTCTTC. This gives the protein CASSYPTTGVGMEEQFF.

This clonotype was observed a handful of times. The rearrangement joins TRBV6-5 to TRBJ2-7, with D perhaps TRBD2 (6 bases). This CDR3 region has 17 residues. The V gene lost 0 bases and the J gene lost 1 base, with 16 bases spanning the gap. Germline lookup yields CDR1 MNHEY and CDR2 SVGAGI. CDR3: CASSYSASGLQSYEQYF. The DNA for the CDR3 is TGTGCCAGCAGTTACTCAGCTTCGGGACTCCAATCCTACGAGCAGTACTTC.

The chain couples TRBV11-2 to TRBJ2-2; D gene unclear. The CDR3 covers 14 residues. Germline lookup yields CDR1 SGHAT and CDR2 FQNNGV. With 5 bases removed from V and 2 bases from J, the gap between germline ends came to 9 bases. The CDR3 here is CASSPLYNTGELFF. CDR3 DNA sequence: TGTGCCAGCAGCCCCTTGTACAACACCGGGGAGCTGTTTTTT. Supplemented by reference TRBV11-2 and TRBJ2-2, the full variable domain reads EAGVAQSPRYKIIEKRQSVAFWCNPISGHATLYWYQQILGQGPKLLIQFQNNGVVDDSQLPKDRFSAERLKGVDSTLKIQPAKLEDSAVYLCASSPLYNTGELFFGEGSRLTVL.

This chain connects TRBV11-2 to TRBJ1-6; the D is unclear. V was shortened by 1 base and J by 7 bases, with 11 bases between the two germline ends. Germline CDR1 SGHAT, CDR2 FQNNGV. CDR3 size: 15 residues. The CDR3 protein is CASSLGGTVNSPLHF. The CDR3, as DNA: TGTGCCAGCAGCTTAGGTGGCACAGTAAATTCACCCCTCCACTTT.

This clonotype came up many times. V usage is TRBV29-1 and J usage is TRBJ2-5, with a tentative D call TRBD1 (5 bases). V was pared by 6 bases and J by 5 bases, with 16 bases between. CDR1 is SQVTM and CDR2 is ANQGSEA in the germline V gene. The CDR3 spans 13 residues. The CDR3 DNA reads TGCAGCGTCACCTACCCATACAGGGAGACCCAGTACTTC. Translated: CSVTYPYRETQYF.

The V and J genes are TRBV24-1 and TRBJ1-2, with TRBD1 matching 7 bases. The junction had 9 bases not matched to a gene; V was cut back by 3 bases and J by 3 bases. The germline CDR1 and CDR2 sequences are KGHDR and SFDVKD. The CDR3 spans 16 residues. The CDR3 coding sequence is TGTGCCACCAGTGATAAGAGGGGGCCAGGGGACTATGGCTACACCTTC. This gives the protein CATSDKRGPGDYGYTF.

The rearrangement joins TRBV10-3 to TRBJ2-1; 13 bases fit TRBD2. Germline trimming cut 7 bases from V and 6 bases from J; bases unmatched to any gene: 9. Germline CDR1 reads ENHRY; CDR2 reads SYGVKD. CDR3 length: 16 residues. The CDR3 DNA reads TGTGCCATCAACCAAGGACTAGCGGGAGTTGTCAATGAGCAGTTCTTC. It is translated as CAINQGLAGVVNEQFF.